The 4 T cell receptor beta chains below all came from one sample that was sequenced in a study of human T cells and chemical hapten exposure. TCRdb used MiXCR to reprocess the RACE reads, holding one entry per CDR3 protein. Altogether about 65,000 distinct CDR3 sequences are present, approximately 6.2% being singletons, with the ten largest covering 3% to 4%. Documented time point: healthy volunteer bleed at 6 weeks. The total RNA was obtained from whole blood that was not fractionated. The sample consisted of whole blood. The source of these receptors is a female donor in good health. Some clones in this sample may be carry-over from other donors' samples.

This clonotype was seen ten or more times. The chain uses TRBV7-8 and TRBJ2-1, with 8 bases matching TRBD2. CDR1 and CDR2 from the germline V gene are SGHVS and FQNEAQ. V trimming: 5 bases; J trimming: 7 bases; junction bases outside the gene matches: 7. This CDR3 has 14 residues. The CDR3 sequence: CASSSSGTVNEQFF. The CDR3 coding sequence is TGTGCCAGCAGCAGTAGCGGGACGGTTAATGAGCAGTTCTTC.

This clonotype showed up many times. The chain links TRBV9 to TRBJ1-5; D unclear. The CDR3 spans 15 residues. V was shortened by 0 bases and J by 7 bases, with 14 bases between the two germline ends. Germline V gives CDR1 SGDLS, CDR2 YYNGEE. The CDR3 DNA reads TGTGCCAGCAGCGTAGACGGGCAGGTTGGCCAGCCCCAGCATTTT. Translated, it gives CASSVDGQVGQPQHF. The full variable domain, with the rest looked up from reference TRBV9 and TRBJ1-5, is DSGVTQTPKHLITATGQRVTLRCSPRSGDLSVYWYQQSLDQGLQFLIQYYNGEERAKGNILERFSAQQFPDLHSELNLSSLELGDSALYFCASSVDGQVGQPQHFGDGTRLSIL.

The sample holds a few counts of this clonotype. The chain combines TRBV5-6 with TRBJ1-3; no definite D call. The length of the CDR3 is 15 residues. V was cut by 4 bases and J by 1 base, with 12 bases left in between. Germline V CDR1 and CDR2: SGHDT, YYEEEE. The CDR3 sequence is CASSRSILSGNTIYF. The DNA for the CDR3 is TGTGCCAGCAGCCGCAGTATATTATCTGGAAACACCATATATTTT.

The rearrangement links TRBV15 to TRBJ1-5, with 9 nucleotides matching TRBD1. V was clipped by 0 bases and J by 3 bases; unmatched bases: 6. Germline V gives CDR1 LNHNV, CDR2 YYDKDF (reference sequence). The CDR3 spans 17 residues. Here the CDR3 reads CATSRDPGQGNNQPQHF. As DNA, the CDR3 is TGTGCCACCAGCAGAGATCCGGGACAGGGTAACAATCAGCCCCAGCATTTT.